This T cell receptor (beta chain) was retrieved from a study of blood T cell repertoires in COVID-19. Germline assignment: CDR1 SGHRS and CDR2 YFSETQ. The CDR3 has 14 residues. Germline trimming cut 4 bases from V and 5 bases from J; bases unmatched to any gene: 6. Clones were sequenced by immunoSEQ multiplex PCR, and TCRdb holds only the in-frame ones, with some missing. The sample has hundreds of thousands of clones; over 80% are singletons. The J gene is TRBJ1-1, the V gene TRBV5-1; TRBD1 matches at 9 bases. This sequence originates from a woman between 35 and 50 years old who had recovered from COVID-19. Sequencing was performed on peripheral blood. CDR3 coding DNA: TGCGCCAGCAGCCCCGGGACAGGGCGGACTGAAGCTTTCTTT. Its translation is CASSPGTGRTEAFF.